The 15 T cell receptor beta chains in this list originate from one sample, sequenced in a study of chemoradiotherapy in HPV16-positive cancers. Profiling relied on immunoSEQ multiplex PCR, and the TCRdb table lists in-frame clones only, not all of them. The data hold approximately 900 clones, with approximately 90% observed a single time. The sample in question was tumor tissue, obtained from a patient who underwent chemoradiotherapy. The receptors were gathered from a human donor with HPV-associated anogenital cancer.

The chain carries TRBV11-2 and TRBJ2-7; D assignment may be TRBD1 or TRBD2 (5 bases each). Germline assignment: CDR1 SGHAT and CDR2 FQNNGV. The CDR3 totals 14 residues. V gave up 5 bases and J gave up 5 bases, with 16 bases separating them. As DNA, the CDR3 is TGTGCCAGCAGCCCTCAGGGCGGGTACGACGAGCAGTACTTC. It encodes CASSPQGGYDEQYF.

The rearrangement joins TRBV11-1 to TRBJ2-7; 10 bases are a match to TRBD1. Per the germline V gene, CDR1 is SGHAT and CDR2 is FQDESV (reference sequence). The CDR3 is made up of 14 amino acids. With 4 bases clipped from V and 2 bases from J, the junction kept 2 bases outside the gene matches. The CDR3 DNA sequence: TGTGCCAGCAGCTACGGACAGGGGGCCTACGAGCAGTACTTC. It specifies CASSYGQGAYEQYF.

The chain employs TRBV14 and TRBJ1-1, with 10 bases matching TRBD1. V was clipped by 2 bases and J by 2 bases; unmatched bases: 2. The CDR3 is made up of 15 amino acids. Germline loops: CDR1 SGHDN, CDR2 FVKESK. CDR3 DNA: TGTGCCAGCAGCCAACGACAGGGGGCAAACACTGAAGCTTTCTTT. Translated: CASSQRQGANTEAFF. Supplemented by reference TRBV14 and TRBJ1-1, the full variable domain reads EAGVTQFPSHSVIEKGQTVTLRCDPISGHDNLYWYRRVMGKEIKFLLHFVKESKQDESGMPNNRFLAERTGGTYSTLKVQPAELEDSGVYFCASSQRQGANTEAFFGQGTRLTVV.

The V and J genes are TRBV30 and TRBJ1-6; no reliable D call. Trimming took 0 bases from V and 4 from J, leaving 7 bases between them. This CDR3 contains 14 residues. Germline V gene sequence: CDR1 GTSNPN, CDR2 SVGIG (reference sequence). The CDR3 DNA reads TGTGCCTGGAGTGTACGAGAGTATAATTCACCCCTCCACTTT. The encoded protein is CAWSVREYNSPLHF.

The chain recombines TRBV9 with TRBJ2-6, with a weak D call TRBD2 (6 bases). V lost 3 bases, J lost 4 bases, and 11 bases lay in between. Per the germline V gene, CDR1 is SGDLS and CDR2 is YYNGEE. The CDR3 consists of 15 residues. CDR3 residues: CASSEGGTGANVLTF. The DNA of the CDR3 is TGTGCCAGCAGCGAAGGAGGGACCGGGGCCAACGTCCTGACTTTC.

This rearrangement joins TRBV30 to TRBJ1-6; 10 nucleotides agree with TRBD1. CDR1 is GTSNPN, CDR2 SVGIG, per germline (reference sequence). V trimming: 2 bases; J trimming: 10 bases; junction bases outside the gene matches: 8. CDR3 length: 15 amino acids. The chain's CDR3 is CAWSPRTGGVSPLHF. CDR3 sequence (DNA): TGTGCCTGGAGTCCCAGGACAGGGGGAGTGTCACCCCTCCACTTT. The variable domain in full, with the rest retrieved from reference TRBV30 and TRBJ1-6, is SQTIHQWPATLVQPVGSPLSLECTVEGTSNPNLYWYRQAAGRGLQLLFYSVGIGQISSEVPQNLSASRPQDRQFILSSKKLLLSDSGFYLCAWSPRTGGVSPLHFGNGTRLTVT.

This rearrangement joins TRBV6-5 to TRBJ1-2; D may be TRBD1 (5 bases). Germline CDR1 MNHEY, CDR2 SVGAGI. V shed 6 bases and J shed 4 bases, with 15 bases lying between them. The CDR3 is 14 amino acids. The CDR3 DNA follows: TGTGCCAGCAGCTATCAGGGTGGCGGCTATGGCTACACCTTC. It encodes CASSYQGGGYGYTF.

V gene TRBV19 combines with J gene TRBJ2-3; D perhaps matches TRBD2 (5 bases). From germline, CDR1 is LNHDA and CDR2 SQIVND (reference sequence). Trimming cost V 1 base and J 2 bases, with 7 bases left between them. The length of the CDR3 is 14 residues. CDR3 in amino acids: CASSIGEYTDTQYF. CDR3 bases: TGTGCCAGTAGTATAGGGGAGTACACAGATACGCAGTATTTT.

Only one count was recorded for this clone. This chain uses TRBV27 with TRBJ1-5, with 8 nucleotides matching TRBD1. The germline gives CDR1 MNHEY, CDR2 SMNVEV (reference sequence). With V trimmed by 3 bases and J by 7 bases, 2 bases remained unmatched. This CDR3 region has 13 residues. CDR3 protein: CASSLGQAQPQHF. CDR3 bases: TGTGCCAGCAGTTTGGGACAGGCCCAGCCCCAGCATTTT.

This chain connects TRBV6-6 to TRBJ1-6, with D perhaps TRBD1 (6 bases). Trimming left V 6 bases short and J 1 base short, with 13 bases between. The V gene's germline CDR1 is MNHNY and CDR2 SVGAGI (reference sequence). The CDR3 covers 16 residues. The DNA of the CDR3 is TGTGCCAGCAGCAATCAGGGGATGTCCTATAATTCACCCCTCCACTTT. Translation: CASSNQGMSYNSPLHF.

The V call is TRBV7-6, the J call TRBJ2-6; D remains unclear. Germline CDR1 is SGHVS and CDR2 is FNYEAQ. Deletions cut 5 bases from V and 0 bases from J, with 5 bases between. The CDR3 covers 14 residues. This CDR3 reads CASSPASGANVLTF. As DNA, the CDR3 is TGTGCCAGCAGCCCTGCCTCTGGGGCCAACGTCCTGACTTTC.

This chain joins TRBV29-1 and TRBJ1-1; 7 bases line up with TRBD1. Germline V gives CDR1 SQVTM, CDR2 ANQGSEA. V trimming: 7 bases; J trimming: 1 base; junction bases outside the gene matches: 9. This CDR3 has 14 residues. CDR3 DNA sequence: TGCAGCGCCGCCGGGACAGAGACGAACACTGAAGCTTTCTTT. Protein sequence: CSAAGTETNTEAFF.

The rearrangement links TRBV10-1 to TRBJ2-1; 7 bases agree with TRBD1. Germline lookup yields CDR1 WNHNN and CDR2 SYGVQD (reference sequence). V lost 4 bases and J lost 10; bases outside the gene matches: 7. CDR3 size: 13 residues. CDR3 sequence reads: CASSARQGREQFF. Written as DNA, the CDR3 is TGCGCCAGCAGTGCCAGACAGGGACGCGAGCAGTTCTTC.

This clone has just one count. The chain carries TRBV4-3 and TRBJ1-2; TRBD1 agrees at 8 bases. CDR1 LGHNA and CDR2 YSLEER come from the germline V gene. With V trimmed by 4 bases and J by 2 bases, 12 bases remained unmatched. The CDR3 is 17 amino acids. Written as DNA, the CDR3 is TGCGCCAGCAGCCCATTTCAACAGGGGGTAGGAAACTATGGCTACACCTTC. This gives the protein CASSPFQQGVGNYGYTF.

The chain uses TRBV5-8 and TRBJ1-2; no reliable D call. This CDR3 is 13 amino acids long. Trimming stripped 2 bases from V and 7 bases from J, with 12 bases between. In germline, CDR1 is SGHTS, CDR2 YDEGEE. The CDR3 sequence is CASSFTNSRGYTF. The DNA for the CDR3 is TGTGCCAGCAGCTTTACCAACTCCCGTGGCTACACCTTC.